This is a list of T cell receptor beta chains from one sample in a study of OX40 agonist ivuxolimab in advanced cancers. Generated by immunoSEQ multiplex PCR, the TCRdb table keeps only in-frame clones and is missing some. Found here are over 50,000 clones, approximately 83% of them singletons; the top ten hold about 4.7%. The material was CD4+ or CD8+ T cells sorted from blood, obtained in a trial of the OX40 agonist ivuxolimab. The receptors come from an adult with an advanced solid tumor such as melanoma, head and neck, liver or kidney cancer. CDR3s include the opening cysteine and the closing phenylalanine or tryptophan. The order of the fields is clone size, D gene, V gene, J gene, CDR3 DNA, CDR3 protein. D genes are given only for firm matches. Only some rows state a clone size, as once, few, many or a class for expanded clones.

size: -
D: -
V: TRBV6-1
J: TRBJ1-5
DNA: TGTGCCAGCAGTGAGGTGGCCGGGACGAATAATCAGCCCCAGCATTTT
CDR3: CASSEVAGTNNQPQHF

size: -
D: TRBD2
V: TRBV11-3
J: TRBJ2-1
DNA: TGTGCCAGCAGCTTAGTCCGGACTAGCGGGAGAAGGACTGAGCAGTTCTTC
CDR3: CASSLVRTSGRRTEQFF

size: -
D: TRBD1
V: TRBV18
J: TRBJ2-7
DNA: TGTGCCAGCTCACGGGACAGGGGGCGCCACGAGCAGTACTTC
CDR3: CASSRDRGRHEQYF

size: -
D: -
V: TRBV28
J: TRBJ1-4
DNA: TGTGCCAGCAGTTTCCCCCTGGCGAGTAATGAAAAACTGTTTTTT
CDR3: CASSFPLASNEKLFF

size: -
D: -
V: TRBV21-1
J: TRBJ2-1
DNA: TGTGCCAGCAGCAAGGACAGGTTGGTGGAAAATGAGCAGTTCTTC
CDR3: CASSKDRLVENEQFF

size: few
D: TRBD2
V: TRBV4-2
J: TRBJ2-7
DNA: TGTGCCAGCAGCCAAGATGGTAGCGGGGTTTACGCCTACGAGCAGTACTTC
CDR3: CASSQDGSGVYAYEQYF

size: -
D: -
V: TRBV2
J: TRBJ2-2
DNA: TGTGCCAGCCAGGAGGGGGCCGGGACCGGGGAGCTGTTTTTT
CDR3: CASQEGAGTGELFF

size: few
D: -
V: TRBV5-4
J: TRBJ2-3
DNA: TGTGCCAGCAGCTTGAGTGGGGGGGCAATAGATACGCAGTATTTT
CDR3: CASSLSGGAIDTQYF

size: -
D: -
V: TRBV7-3
J: TRBJ1-1
DNA: TGTGCCAGCAGCTCAGGAGTGAACACTGAAGCTTTCTTT
CDR3: CASSSGVNTEAFF

size: -
D: -
V: TRBV9
J: TRBJ2-7
DNA: TGTGCCAGCAGCGTCGCGACGCAGGGCTACGAGCAGTACTTC
CDR3: CASSVATQGYEQYF

size: few
D: -
V: TRBV9
J: TRBJ1-4
DNA: TGTGCCAGCAGCGTCGGGGTCGGGGAGGGTGAAAAACTGTTTTTT
CDR3: CASSVGVGEGEKLFF

size: -
D: TRBD1
V: TRBV19
J: TRBJ2-3
DNA: TGTGCCAGTAGTATAGATCCCCAGGGGGCCGATACGCAGTATTTT
CDR3: CASSIDPQGADTQYF

size: -
D: -
V: TRBV2
J: TRBJ2-5
DNA: TGTGCCAGCAGTGAGATTAGCGCCCTCGGAGAGACCCAGTACTTC
CDR3: CASSEISALGETQYF

size: -
D: TRBD1
V: TRBV19
J: TRBJ2-5
DNA: TGTGCCAGTAGTAGCCCCGGGACAGGAGAAGAGACCCAGTACTTC
CDR3: CASSSPGTGEETQYF

size: -
D: -
V: TRBV7-6
J: TRBJ2-5
DNA: TGTGCCAGCAGCTTACGGGGGCCAGGAAAAGAGACCCAGTACTTC
CDR3: CASSLRGPGKETQYF

size: -
D: TRBD2
V: TRBV5-1
J: TRBJ2-1
DNA: TGCGCCAGTTCTAGCGGGAGGCAGACGAATGAGCAGTTCTTC
CDR3: CASSSGRQTNEQFF

size: few
D: -
V: TRBV28
J: TRBJ1-4
DNA: TGTGCCAGCTCGAGTAGCGGGGGAGGTGAAAAACTGTTTTTT
CDR3: CASSSSGGGEKLFF

size: few
D: TRBD1
V: TRBV5-6
J: TRBJ1-1
DNA: TGTGCCAGCAGCTTATTGTCCCGGGACAGGAGGGGAGCTTTCTTT
CDR3: CASSLLSRDRRGAFF

size: -
D: TRBD2
V: TRBV11-2
J: TRBJ2-7
DNA: TGTGCCAGCAGCTTAGGAGCGGGAGGGCCCTACGAGCAGTACTTC
CDR3: CASSLGAGGPYEQYF